Below are 20 T cell receptor beta chains sequenced from a single sample in a study of blood T cells in healthy people across ages. Primed by a sample-barcoded 5' primer and a J-beta primer mix, a second PCR proceeded for 7 to 11 cycles. Each CDR3 protein is one row after TCRdb ran MiXCR on the 5' RACE reads. The data hold 450,000 to 600,000 distinct CDR3 sequences, with around 27% observed a single time. In addition, the sample was reused for a study of T cells of mothers and their children.

Input material: blood. The source is a boy aged 2-15 years in good health.

This clonotype was seen only once. The chain has TRBV5-1 and TRBJ2-1, with unresolved D. V dropped 0 bases and J dropped 7 bases, with 14 bases sitting between them. The CDR3 covers 15 residues. The V gene's germline CDR1 is SGHRS and CDR2 YFSETQ. CDR3 coding DNA: TGCGCCAGCAGCTTGGGGCAGACCTGGGGTAATGAGCAGTTCTTC. This codes for CASSLGQTWGNEQFF.

This clonotype was found a few times. The rearrangement uses TRBV6-5 and TRBJ2-1, with 7 bases that match TRBD2. V was clipped by 0 bases and J by 3 bases; unmatched bases: 5. The CDR3 length is 16 residues. The germline gives CDR1 MNHEY, CDR2 SVGAGI. CDR3 sequence: CASSYSSSGLYNEQFF. The CDR3 DNA reads TGTGCCAGCAGTTACTCGTCTAGCGGACTCTACAATGAGCAGTTCTTC.

This sequence joins TRBV6-5 and TRBJ2-3; maybe TRBD1 (5 bases). Trimming shortened V by 4 bases and J by 0 bases, and 8 bases separated the two germline ends. CDR1 and CDR2 (germline): MNHEY, SVGAGI. This CDR3 contains 14 residues. The CDR3 reads CASSLQASTDTQYF. CDR3 coding DNA: TGTGCCAGCAGTTTACAGGCTAGCACAGATACGCAGTATTTT.

This clonotype was counted only a few times. The chain couples TRBV16 to TRBJ1-5, with D perhaps matching TRBD1 (5 bases). V was clipped by 4 bases and J by 2 bases, with 21 bases between them. The CDR3 spans 18 residues. Germline CDR1 and CDR2: KGHSY and FQNENV. CDR3 amino acids: CASSLSPGSPLGNQPQHF. The CDR3 region has the DNA TGTGCCAGCAGCCTGTCACCAGGGTCCCCTTTGGGCAATCAGCCCCAGCATTTT.

This clonotype was observed a few times. The chain couples TRBV9 to TRBJ2-7; possible D gene TRBD1, 6 bases. There are 14 residues in the CDR3. Germline V lookup: CDR1 SGDLS, CDR2 YYNGEE. V shed 4 bases and J shed 0 bases, with 11 bases lying between them. This CDR3 is CASSPYRDSYEQYF. The DNA for the CDR3 is TGTGCCAGCAGCCCATACAGGGACTCCTACGAGCAGTACTTC.

This chain uses TRBV6-6 with TRBJ2-5; 9 bases are shared with TRBD1. Judging by the DNA end, TRBJ2-1 fits better; the J call may be wrong. This CDR3 is 16 amino acids long. The V gene's germline CDR1 is MNHNY and CDR2 SVGAGI (reference sequence). CDR3 nucleotides: TGTGCCAGCATCCCTGGGACAGGGAATGGATACAATGAGCAGTTCTTC. It translates to CASIPGTGNGYNEQFF.

This chain connects TRBV27 to TRBJ2-1; 7 bases line up with TRBD2. V was clipped by 0 bases and J by 14 bases; unmatched bases: 7. Germline CDR1 is MNHEY and CDR2 is SMNVEV (reference sequence). This CDR3 is built from 13 residues. CDR3 DNA sequence: TGTGCCAGCAGTTTATCCAGGGCTAGCGGTGAGTTCTTC. Its protein is CASSLSRASGEFF.

This clonotype was seen more than once but under ten times. The chain has TRBV27 and TRBJ2-7, with TRBD1 as a possible D gene (6 bases). Trimming left V 5 bases short and J 3 bases short, with 11 bases between. Germline values: CDR1 MNHEY, CDR2 SMNVEV (reference sequence). There are 13 residues in the CDR3. CDR3 nucleotides: TGTGCCAGCAGTGCCTCACAGGGCTACGAGCAGTACTTC. Protein sequence: CASSASQGYEQYF.

This clonotype has just one count. Its ends do not fully match the called genes, so a read error is possible. For the CDR3, the DNA is TGCAGTGCTGGGGGGCCCAATTCACCCCTCCGCTTT. Protein: CSAGGPNSPLRF. V usage is TRBV20-1 and J usage is TRBJ1-6; D is possibly TRBD1 (6 bases). The CDR3 spans 12 residues. The germline CDR1 and CDR2 sequences are DFQATT and SNEGSKA (reference sequence).

This rearrangement joins TRBV5-1 to TRBJ1-4, with D hard to call. Between the trimmed V and J ends, which lost 3 bases and 7 bases, there was a span of 16 bases. Germline CDR1 reads SGHRS; CDR2 reads YFSETQ. The CDR3 is 15 residues long. Written as DNA, the CDR3 is TGCGCCAGCAGCTGGACGTTGGTGGAGAGTGAAAAACTGTTTTTT. Translation: CASSWTLVESEKLFF.

This clonotype was detected a few times. This sequence joins TRBV6-5 and TRBJ1-2, with D perhaps matching TRBD1 (5 bases). The germline V gene has CDR1 MNHEY and CDR2 SVGAGI. The CDR3 covers 14 residues. V gave up 7 bases and J gave up 1 base, with 13 bases separating them. CDR3 region: CASKPGRHNYGYTF. CDR3 coding DNA: TGTGCCAGCAAACCAGGGCGGCATAACTATGGCTACACCTTC.

This clonotype has just a few counts. The chain combines TRBV7-2 with TRBJ2-3, with D unclear. The CDR3 consists of 14 residues. The germline gives CDR1 SGHTA, CDR2 FQGNSA. Trimming removed 5 bases at V and 2 bases at J, with 11 bases between. CDR3 coding DNA: TGTGCCAGCAGCCCTACGAATCCCACAGATACGCAGTATTTT. Residues: CASSPTNPTDTQYF.

This chain connects TRBV30 to TRBJ2-4, with D possibly TRBD2 on 6 matching bases. CDR3 size: 15 residues. Trimming took off 0 bases at V and 4 bases at J, with 13 bases between the two ends. Looked up from germline, CDR1 is GTSNPN and CDR2 is SVGIG (reference sequence). In DNA, the CDR3 is TGTGCCTGGAGTGTACGATCAGGGAGGAAAAACATTCAGTACTTC. Its protein is CAWSVRSGRKNIQYF.

The V and J genes are TRBV15 and TRBJ2-5, with D tentatively TRBD1 (5 bases). The CDR3 consists of 14 residues. CDR1 is LNHNV and CDR2 is YYDKDF in the germline V gene (reference sequence). V lost 1 base to trimming and J lost 1 base, with 7 bases between them. CDR3 in amino acids: CATSRVTGQETQYF. The CDR3 DNA sequence: TGTGCCACCAGCAGAGTAACAGGCCAAGAGACCCAGTACTTC. Using reference TRBV15 and TRBJ2-5 for the parts outside the CDR3, the full variable domain is DAMVIQNPRYQVTQFGKPVTLSCSQTLNHNVMYWYQQKSSQAPKLLFHYYDKDFNNEADTPDNFQSRRPNTSFCFLDIRSPGLGDTAMYLCATSRVTGQETQYFGPGTRLLVL.

The genes are TRBV12-3 or TRBV12-4 and TRBJ2-1; 8 bases map to TRBD2. The DNA end is a closer match to TRBJ2-5, so the J assignment may be wrong. This CDR3 contains 17 residues. CDR3 region: CASSSANRTSQAETQYF. CDR3 sequence (DNA): TGTGCCAGCAGTTCCGCGAACAGGACTAGCCAGGCGGAGACCCAGTACTTC.

The sample holds a few counts of this clonotype. The J gene is TRBJ2-3, the V gene TRBV27, with 8 bases aligning to TRBD1. J gave up 5 bases and V 5 bases, and 6 bases lay outside the gene matches. This CDR3 is 14 amino acids long. CDR1 is MNHEY, CDR2 SMNVEV, per germline (reference sequence). The CDR3 reads CASSPRQGLDTQYF. The CDR3 region has the DNA TGTGCCAGCAGTCCCCGACAGGGGTTAGATACGCAGTATTTT.

This clonotype has just a few counts. The V call is TRBV12-3 or TRBV12-4, the J call TRBJ2-4, with 7 bases matching TRBD1. J lost 13 bases, V lost 2 bases, and 2 bases had no gene match. The CDR3 totals 11 residues. CDR3 amino acids: CASSLKDRQYF. CDR3 bases: TGTGCCAGCAGTTTAAAGGACAGGCAGTACTTC.

This clonotype was picked up a small number of times. The chain uses TRBV5-5 and TRBJ1-2; 7 nucleotides agree with TRBD1. Germline CDR1 is SGHKS and CDR2 is YYEKEE (reference sequence). V gave up 3 bases and J gave up 4 bases; unmatched junction bases: 9. The length of the CDR3 is 15 residues. CDR3 bases: TGTGCCAGCAGCTACTACAGGGGTTCGGGCTATGGCTACACCTTC. It is translated as CASSYYRGSGYGYTF.

The chain joins TRBV5-1 to TRBJ2-5; 7 nucleotides align to TRBD1. This CDR3 has 14 residues. Germline loops: CDR1 SGHRS, CDR2 YFSETQ. Germline trimming cut 0 bases from V and 11 bases from J; bases unmatched to any gene: 10. The CDR3 is CASSLEGAMYEQYF. The CDR3 nucleotides are TGCGCCAGCAGCTTGGAGGGGGCTATGTATGAGCAGTACTTC.

In this sample, this clonotype turned up a few times. The V gene is TRBV12-3 or TRBV12-4, the J gene TRBJ1-4; a weak D match, TRBD1 (6 bases). The CDR3 totals 14 residues. V was cut by 7 bases and J by 6 bases, with 15 bases left in between. Here the CDR3 DNA reads TGTGCCAGCACCATGACAGGCCAGGATGAAAAACTGTTTTTT. Residues: CASTMTGQDEKLFF.